This T cell receptor (beta chain) came from a study of PD-L1 blockade in urothelial cancer. Whole-study context: The year 2014 saw patients start atezolizumab, 1,200 mg intravenously every 3 weeks. Patients previously received 0 to 3 chemotherapy regimens. Findings of the study overall: Pretreatment TCR clonality in blood, when below the median, was predictive of better survival.

Sequencing was performed with immunoSEQ multiplex PCR; in TCRdb, only in-frame clones are kept and a portion is missing. The repertoire holds under 120,000 clones, with approximately 86% as singletons. The CDR3 has 14 residues. V lost 6 bases to trimming and J lost 4 bases; unmatched junction nucleotides: 7. Germline V gene sequence: CDR1 SQVTM, CDR2 ANQGSEA. As regards this clone: Its antigen is not identified.

The sample in question was PBMCs, obtained around atezolizumab (anti-PD-L1) treatment. The source is a man over 45 with urothelial cancer. The chain couples TRBV29-1 to TRBJ2-1; 9 bases are shared with TRBD2. DNA for the CDR3: TGCAGCGTGGAGACTAGCGGTCTATACAATGAGCAGTTCTTC. This translates into CSVETSGLYNEQFF.